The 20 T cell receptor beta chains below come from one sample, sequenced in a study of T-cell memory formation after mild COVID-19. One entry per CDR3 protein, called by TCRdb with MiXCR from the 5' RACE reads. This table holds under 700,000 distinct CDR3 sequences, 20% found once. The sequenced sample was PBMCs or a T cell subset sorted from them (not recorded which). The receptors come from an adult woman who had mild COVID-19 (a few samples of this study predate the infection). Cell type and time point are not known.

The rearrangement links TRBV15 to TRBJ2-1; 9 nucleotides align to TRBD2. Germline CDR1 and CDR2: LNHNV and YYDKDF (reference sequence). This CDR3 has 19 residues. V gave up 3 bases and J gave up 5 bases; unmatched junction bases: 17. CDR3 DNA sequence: TGTGCCACCAGCAGCGAAATTGGCTTAGCGGGGGCGTATAACAATGAGCAGTTCTTC. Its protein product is CATSSEIGLAGAYNNEQFF. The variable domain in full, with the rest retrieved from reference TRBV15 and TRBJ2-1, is DAMVIQNPRYQVTQFGKPVTLSCSQTLNHNVMYWYQQKSSQAPKLLFHYYDKDFNNEADTPDNFQSRRPNTSFCFLDIRSPGLGDTAMYLCATSSEIGLAGAYNNEQFFGPGTRLTVL.

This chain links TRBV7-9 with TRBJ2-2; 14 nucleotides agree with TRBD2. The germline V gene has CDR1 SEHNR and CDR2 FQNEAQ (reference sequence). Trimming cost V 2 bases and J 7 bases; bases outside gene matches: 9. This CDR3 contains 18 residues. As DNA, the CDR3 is TGTGCCAGCAGCTTACCCCCCCGACTAGCGGGAGGGCGCGGGGAGCTGTTTTTT. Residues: CASSLPPRLAGGRGELFF.

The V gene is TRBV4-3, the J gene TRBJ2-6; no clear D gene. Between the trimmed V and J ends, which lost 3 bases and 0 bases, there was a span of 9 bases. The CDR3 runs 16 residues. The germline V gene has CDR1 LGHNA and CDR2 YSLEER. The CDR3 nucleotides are TGCGCCAGCAGCCAGCTGATGGGCTCTGGGGCCAACGTCCTGACTTTC. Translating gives CASSQLMGSGANVLTF.

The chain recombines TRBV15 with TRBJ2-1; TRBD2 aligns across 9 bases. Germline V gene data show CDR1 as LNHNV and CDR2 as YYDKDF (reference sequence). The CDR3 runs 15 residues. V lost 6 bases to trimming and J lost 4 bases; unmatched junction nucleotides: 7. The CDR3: CATRAGAGGYNEQFF. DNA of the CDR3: TGTGCCACCAGAGCGGGGGCGGGAGGGTACAATGAGCAGTTCTTC. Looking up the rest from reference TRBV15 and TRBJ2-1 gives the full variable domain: DAMVIQNPRYQVTQFGKPVTLSCSQTLNHNVMYWYQQKSSQAPKLLFHYYDKDFNNEADTPDNFQSRRPNTSFCFLDIRSPGLGDTAMYLCATRAGAGGYNEQFFGPGTRLTVL.

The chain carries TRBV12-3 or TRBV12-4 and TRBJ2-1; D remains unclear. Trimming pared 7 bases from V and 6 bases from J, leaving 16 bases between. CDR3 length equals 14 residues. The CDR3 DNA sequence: TGTGCCAGCATTCCCCCCACGAGCCTCAATGAGCAGTTCTTC. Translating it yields CASIPPTSLNEQFF.

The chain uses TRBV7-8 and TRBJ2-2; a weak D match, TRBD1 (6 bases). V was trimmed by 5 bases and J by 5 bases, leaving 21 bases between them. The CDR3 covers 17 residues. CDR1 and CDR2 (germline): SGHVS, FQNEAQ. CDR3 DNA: TGTGCCAGCAGCCACCTTCGAGGGGGACGACGGACCGGGGAGCTGTTTTTT. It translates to CASSHLRGGRRTGELFF.

This CDR3 reads CASSARGGLANQPQHF. The DNA for the CDR3 is TGTGCCAGCAGTGCTCGGGGCGGGTTAGCAAATCAGCCCCAGCATTTT. The V call is TRBV6-6, the J call TRBJ1-5; the D gene is possibly TRBD1 (5 bases). The CDR3 loop spans 16 amino acids. V was shortened by 5 bases and J by 4 bases, with 18 bases between the two germline ends. Germline V gene sequence: CDR1 MNHNY, CDR2 SVGAGI (reference sequence).

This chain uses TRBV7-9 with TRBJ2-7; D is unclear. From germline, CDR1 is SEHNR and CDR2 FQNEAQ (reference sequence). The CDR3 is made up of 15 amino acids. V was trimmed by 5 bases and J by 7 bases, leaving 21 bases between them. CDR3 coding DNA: TGTGCCAGCAGCCCAGGACCGAACACCCAGTCAGAGCAGTACTTC. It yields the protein CASSPGPNTQSEQYF. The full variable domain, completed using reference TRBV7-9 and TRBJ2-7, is DTGVSQNPRHKITKRGQNVTFRCDPISEHNRLYWYRQTLGQGPEFLTYFQNEAQLEKSRLLSDRFSAERPKGSFSTLEIQRTEQGDSAMYLCASSPGPNTQSEQYFGPGTRLTVT.

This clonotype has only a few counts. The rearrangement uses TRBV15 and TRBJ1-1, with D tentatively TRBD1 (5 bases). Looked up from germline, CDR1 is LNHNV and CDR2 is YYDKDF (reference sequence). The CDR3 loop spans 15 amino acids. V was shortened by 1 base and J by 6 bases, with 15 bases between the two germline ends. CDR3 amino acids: CATSRVQGASPEAFF. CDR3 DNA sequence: TGTGCCACCAGCAGAGTCCAGGGCGCTTCTCCTGAAGCTTTCTTT.

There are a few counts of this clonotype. CDR3 in DNA: TGTGCCAGCAGCTTAGGGGGGACCGGCGAGCAGTACTTC. This encodes CASSLGGTGEQYF. This chain links TRBV7-3 with TRBJ2-7; TRBD2 is a possible D gene (6 bases). Trimming removed 2 bases from V and 6 bases from J, with 11 bases in between. There are 13 residues in the CDR3. In germline, CDR1 is SGHTA, CDR2 FQGTGA.

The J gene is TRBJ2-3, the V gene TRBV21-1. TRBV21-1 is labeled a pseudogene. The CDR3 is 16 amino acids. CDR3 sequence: CASSKGRRDCTDTQYF. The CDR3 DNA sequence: TGTGCCAGCAGCAAAGGAAGACGCGATTGCACAGATACGCAGTATTTT.

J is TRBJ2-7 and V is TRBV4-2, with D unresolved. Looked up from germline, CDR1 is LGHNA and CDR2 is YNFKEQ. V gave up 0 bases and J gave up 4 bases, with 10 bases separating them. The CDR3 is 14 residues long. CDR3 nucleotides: TGTGCCAGCAGCCAAGAGATGGCCTTTTACGAGCAGTACTTC. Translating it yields CASSQEMAFYEQYF.

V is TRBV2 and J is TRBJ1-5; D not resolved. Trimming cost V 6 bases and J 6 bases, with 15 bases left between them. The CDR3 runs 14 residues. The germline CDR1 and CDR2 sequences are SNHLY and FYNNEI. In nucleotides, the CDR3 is TGTGCCAGCAGATCGGACGAGGGTGGTCAGCCCCAGCATTTT. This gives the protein CASRSDEGGQPQHF.

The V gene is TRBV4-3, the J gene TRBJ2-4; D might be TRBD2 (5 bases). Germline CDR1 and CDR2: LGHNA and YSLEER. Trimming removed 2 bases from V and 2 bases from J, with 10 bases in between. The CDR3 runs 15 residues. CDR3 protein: CASSQSSGSKNIQYF. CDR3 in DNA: TGCGCCAGCAGCCAATCCAGCGGATCCAAAAACATTCAGTACTTC.

The CDR3 reads CSGDRDLYGYTF. CDR3 in DNA: TGCAGCGGTGACCGGGACCTCTATGGCTACACCTTC. This sequence joins TRBV29-1 and TRBJ1-2; possibly TRBD1 for D (5 bases). The germline V gene has CDR1 SQVTM and CDR2 ANQGSEA. V shed 7 bases and J shed 4 bases, with 13 bases lying between them. The CDR3 runs to 12 residues.

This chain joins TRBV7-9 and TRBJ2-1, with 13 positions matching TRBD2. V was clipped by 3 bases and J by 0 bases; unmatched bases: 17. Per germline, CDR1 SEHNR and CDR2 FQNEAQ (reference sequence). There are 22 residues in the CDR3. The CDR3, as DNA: TGTGCCAGCAGCTTTATCCCATCATCAGGACTAGCGGGGGTTAGCTCCTACAATGAGCAGTTCTTC. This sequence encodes CASSFIPSSGLAGVSSYNEQFF.

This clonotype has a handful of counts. In DNA, the CDR3 is TGTGCCATCAAGGGTGTTTCGTGGGGGTTAGTGGCTTTCTTT. Residues: CAIKGVSWGLVAFF. The chain links TRBV10-3 to TRBJ1-1, with D maybe TRBD1 (5 bases). The CDR3 has 14 residues. Germline-derived CDR1 and CDR2 are ENHRY and SYGVKD. The V and J ends lost 7 bases and 11 bases respectively, with 23 bases between them.

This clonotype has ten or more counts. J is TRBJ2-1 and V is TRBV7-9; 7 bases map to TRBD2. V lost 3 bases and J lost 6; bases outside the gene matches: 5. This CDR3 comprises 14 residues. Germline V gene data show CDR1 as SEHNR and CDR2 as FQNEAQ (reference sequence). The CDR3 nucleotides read TGTGCCAGCAGCTTCCAGCGGGACCCCAATGAGCAGTTCTTC. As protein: CASSFQRDPNEQFF.

DNA for the CDR3: TGCAGTGCTGGGGGTTACACAGATACGCAGTATTTT. Its translation: CSAGGYTDTQYF. The chain is built from TRBV29-1 and TRBJ2-3; TRBD1 or TRBD2 may be the D gene (5 bases each). The CDR3 length is 12 residues. CDR1 and CDR2 from the germline V gene are SQVTM and ANQGSEA.

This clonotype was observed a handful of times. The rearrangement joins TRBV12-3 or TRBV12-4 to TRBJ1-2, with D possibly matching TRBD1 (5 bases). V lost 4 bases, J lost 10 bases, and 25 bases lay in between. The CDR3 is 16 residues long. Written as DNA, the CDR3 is TGTGCCAGCAGTTCCTCTTTTAGGGGTGGAGGGAAGACCTACACCTTC. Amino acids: CASSSSFRGGGKTYTF.